This T cell receptor beta chain was captured in a study of T cell responses to AZD1222 COVID-19 vaccine. Study-wide results and caveats: Only five or six individuals given AZD1222 were seropositive at baseline. Mostly white British, mostly female donors; authors suggested clonal diversity may be underestimated. Repertoire collection took place solely once the T cell response had peaked.

Libraries were prepared by immunoSEQ multiplex PCR; TCRdb keeps only in-frame clonotypes and omits some of them. The sample lists about 120,000 clones; 80% to 95% were seen once. Germline V gives CDR1 LNHDA, CDR2 SQIVND (reference sequence). The CDR3 covers 18 residues. With 5 bases removed from V and 5 bases from J, the gap between germline ends came to 25 bases. About this clone: Its antigen is unidentified.

The sample in question was peripheral blood, obtained 28 days after the second dose of the MenACWY control vaccine. The chain combines TRBV19 with TRBJ1-5; perhaps TRBD1 as D (6 bases). The receptor was derived from an adult who received the MenACWY meningococcal vaccine as a control. In nucleotides, the CDR3 is TGTGCCAGTAGTCCTCCTCCGCGAGGGGGGATTGTCCATCAGCCCCAGCATTTT. As protein: CASSPPPRGGIVHQPQHF.